Below, 26 T cell receptor beta chains from the same sample are listed, as sequenced in a study of shared clonotypes between healthy human individuals. The table came from immunoSEQ multiplex PCR; TCRdb's copy has only in-frame clones and leaves some out. In the table there are about 680,000 clones, approximately 90% of which are singletons. Naive CD8 cells lacked CD45RO, underwent positive selection for CCR7 and left out terminally differentiated effector memory CD45RA+ cells. Input material: naive CD8+ T cells sorted from blood. The source of these receptors is a man aged 25-45 years in good health.

V gene TRBV19 combines with J gene TRBJ2-7; TRBD2 aligns across 10 bases. The V gene's germline CDR1 is LNHDA and CDR2 SQIVND (reference sequence). The CDR3 has 15 amino acids. The V and J ends lost 10 bases and 0 bases, in that order; junction bases with no gene match: 9. For the CDR3, the DNA is TGTGCCACCCGGGTTAGCGGGAGGTACTCCTACGAGCAGTACTTC. Its protein is CATRVSGRYSYEQYF. The full variable domain, rest sourced from reference TRBV19 and TRBJ2-7, is DGGITQSPKYLFRKEGQNVTLSCEQNLNHDAMYWYRQDPGQGLRLIYYSQIVNDFQKGDIAEGYSVSREKKESFPLTVTSAQKNPTAFYLCATRVSGRYSYEQYFGPGTRLTVT.

This chain connects TRBV7-9 to TRBJ2-7, with 7 bases lining up with TRBD2. Per germline, CDR1 SEHNR and CDR2 FQNEAQ (reference sequence). This CDR3 is built from 15 residues. The ends lost 3 bases at V and 1 base at J; junction bases unmatched: 6. The DNA for the CDR3 is TGTGCCAGCAGCTTTGGGAGGGTCCCTTCCTACGAGCAGTACTTC. Encoded protein: CASSFGRVPSYEQYF.

V is TRBV27 and J is TRBJ2-1; 9 bases are a match to TRBD1. V shed 7 bases, J shed 7 bases, and the junction held 2 bases outside the gene matches. CDR1 is MNHEY and CDR2 is SMNVEV in the germline V gene (reference sequence). The CDR3 has 12 residues. CDR3 DNA sequence: TGTGCCAGCATCGACAGGGGGAATGAGCAGTTCTTC. Translation: CASIDRGNEQFF.

V and J are TRBV19 and TRBJ2-7; perhaps TRBD2 as D (6 bases). The CDR3 sequence is 16 residues long. V lost 5 bases, J lost 4 bases, and 21 bases lay in between. The germline V gene has CDR1 LNHDA and CDR2 SQIVND (reference sequence). Here the CDR3 DNA reads TGTGCCAGTAGTCCCCGAGCGGGCAGGAGGTATTACGAGCAGTACTTC. Translation gives CASSPRAGRRYYEQYF.

The chain combines TRBV27 with TRBJ1-5; D not certain. The CDR3 contains 15 residues. Germline lookup yields CDR1 MNHEY and CDR2 SMNVEV (reference sequence). V was clipped by 2 bases and J by 1 base, with 9 bases between them. The CDR3 bases are TGTGCCAGCAGTTTAAGGCTGCCAAGCAATCAGCCCCAGCATTTT. Its protein is CASSLRLPSNQPQHF.

This chain joins TRBV4-1 and TRBJ1-5; D is perhaps TRBD1 (6 bases). Germline V gene sequence: CDR1 MGHRA, CDR2 YSYEKL. V was pared by 3 bases and J by 3 bases, with 12 bases between. The CDR3 spans 15 residues. The CDR3 DNA follows: TGCGCCAGCAGCCATGACGGACAGCACAATCAGCCCCAGCATTTT. This translates into CASSHDGQHNQPQHF.

The CDR3 is CASSIGQGPDTQYF. The CDR3 DNA reads as TGTGCCAGTAGTATAGGGCAAGGCCCAGATACGCAGTATTTT. The chain uses TRBV19 and TRBJ2-3, with no clear D. Deletions cut 1 base from V and 4 bases from J, with 9 bases between. The V gene's germline CDR1 is LNHDA and CDR2 SQIVND (reference sequence). The length of the CDR3 is 14 residues.

V and J are TRBV28 and TRBJ2-7; TRBD1 agrees at 8 bases. CDR1 is MDHEN, CDR2 SYDVKM, per germline. V dropped 8 bases and J dropped 2; count of bases not matched to a gene: 5. The CDR3 totals 13 residues. The CDR3: CASVSGQAYEQYF. The CDR3, as DNA: TGTGCCAGCGTGTCGGGACAGGCCTACGAGCAGTACTTC.

The CDR3: CASRPGVSNQPQHF. In DNA form, the CDR3 reads TGCGCCAGCAGGCCCGGGGTTAGCAATCAGCCCCAGCATTTT. The V and J genes are TRBV10-2 and TRBJ1-5; no reliable D call. Trimming cost V 6 bases and J 0 bases, with 9 bases left between them. The germline gives CDR1 WSHSY, CDR2 SAAADI. CDR3 size: 14 residues.

The V and J genes are TRBV6-5 and TRBJ2-7, with D possibly TRBD2 on 6 matching bases. Germline V gene lookup returns CDR1 MNHEY and CDR2 SVGAGI. The CDR3 has 16 residues. With 0 bases removed from V and 0 bases from J, the gap between germline ends came to 12 bases. The chain's CDR3 is CASSYSTLASSYEQYF. The CDR3 bases are TGTGCCAGCAGTTACTCGACTCTAGCGAGCTCCTACGAGCAGTACTTC.

The CDR3 is CASSFHGLAGEGVADTQYF. The CDR3 region has the DNA TGTGCCAGCAGCTTCCACGGACTAGCGGGAGAGGGGGTTGCAGATACGCAGTATTTT. The chain couples TRBV7-9 to TRBJ2-3, with 13 bases fitting TRBD2. The CDR3 is made up of 19 amino acids. Germline V CDR1 and CDR2: SEHNR, FQNEAQ (reference sequence). The J segment lost 4 bases and the V segment lost 3 bases, leaving 13 bases of the junction unmatched. Together with reference TRBV7-9 and TRBJ2-3, the CDR3 gives the full variable domain: DTGVSQNPRHKITKRGQNVTFRCDPISEHNRLYWYRQTLGQGPEFLTYFQNEAQLEKSRLLSDRFSAERPKGSFSTLEIQRTEQGDSAMYLCASSFHGLAGEGVADTQYFGPGTRLTVL.

The J gene is TRBJ2-7, the V gene TRBV5-5, with D possibly being TRBD2 (5 bases). CDR3 size: 13 residues. Trimming pared 2 bases from V and 6 bases from J, leaving 12 bases between. The germline V gene encodes CDR1 SGHKS and CDR2 YYEKEE (reference sequence). The CDR3 DNA reads as TGTGCCAGCAGCTTATACCCGACTACCGAGCAGTACTTC. The encoded protein is CASSLYPTTEQYF.

The chain is built from TRBV9 and TRBJ2-2; TRBD1 matches at 7 bases. Germline assignment: CDR1 SGDLS and CDR2 YYNGEE. The ends lost 4 bases at V and 0 bases at J; junction bases unmatched: 6. The CDR3 has 16 residues. Here the CDR3 reads CASSPTGAANTGELFF. CDR3 sequence (DNA): TGTGCCAGCAGCCCAACAGGGGCCGCGAACACCGGGGAGCTGTTTTTT.

V is TRBV11-2 and J is TRBJ2-1; D unclear. Looked up from germline, CDR1 is SGHAT and CDR2 is FQNNGV. This CDR3 is 17 amino acids long. V lost 5 bases to trimming and J lost 0 bases, with 17 bases between them. CDR3 DNA: TGTGCCAGCAGCGGACGACCACCTCAAAGCTCCTACAATGAGCAGTTCTTC. It specifies CASSGRPPQSSYNEQFF.

This clone turned up a few times. At the DNA level, this CDR3 is encoded by other sequences in the same sample as well. The chain carries TRBV5-1 and TRBJ2-1; 9 bases align to TRBD2. The germline V gene has CDR1 SGHRS and CDR2 YFSETQ. The length of the CDR3 is 16 residues. With 0 bases clipped from V and 2 bases from J, the junction kept 3 bases outside the gene matches. The CDR3 loop reads CASSLVVAGAYNEQFF. For the CDR3, the DNA is TGCGCCAGCAGCTTGGTGGTAGCGGGAGCCTACAATGAGCAGTTCTTC.

The V and J genes are TRBV7-9 and TRBJ1-3, with 7 bases fitting TRBD1. The V gene end was trimmed by 4 bases and the J gene end by 4 bases; junction bases not matched to a gene: 10. In germline, CDR1 is SEHNR, CDR2 FQNEAQ (reference sequence). The CDR3 runs 16 residues. The CDR3 bases are TGTGCCAGCAGCTATAAGGGGGCGACCGGGGGAAACACCATATATTTT. Translating gives CASSYKGATGGNTIYF. Looking up the rest from reference TRBV7-9 and TRBJ1-3 gives the full variable domain: DTGVSQNPRHKITKRGQNVTFRCDPISEHNRLYWYRQTLGQGPEFLTYFQNEAQLEKSRLLSDRFSAERPKGSFSTLEIQRTEQGDSAMYLCASSYKGATGGNTIYFGEGSWLTVV.

The chain is built from TRBV5-5 and TRBJ2-1; the D is unclear. Deletions cut 2 bases from V and 5 bases from J, with 5 bases between. The germline gives CDR1 SGHKS, CDR2 YYEKEE (reference sequence). The CDR3 runs to 12 residues. The CDR3 sequence: CASSLWNNEQFF. The DNA for the CDR3 is TGTGCCAGCAGCTTATGGAACAATGAGCAGTTCTTC.

The rearrangement links TRBV7-9 to TRBJ2-7; possibly TRBD2 for D (5 bases). Trimming left V 6 bases short and J 6 bases short, with 18 bases between. CDR1 and CDR2 from the germline V gene are SEHNR and FQNEAQ (reference sequence). CDR3 length: 14 amino acids. The CDR3 DNA follows: TGTGCCAGCAGTAAAACCGGGAAACCAGCCGAGCAGTACTTC. Protein product: CASSKTGKPAEQYF.

The V and J genes are TRBV27 and TRBJ2-2; D uncertain. Germline V gene lookup returns CDR1 MNHEY and CDR2 SMNVEV (reference sequence). The CDR3 runs to 12 residues. Trimming took 8 bases from V and 2 from J, leaving 6 bases between them. This CDR3 is CASGKNTGELFF. The CDR3 coding sequence is TGTGCCAGCGGCAAAAACACCGGGGAGCTGTTTTTT.

As regards this clone: Additional DNA sequences in this sample encode the identical CDR3. The gene calls are TRBV6-5 and TRBJ1-1; D is uncertain. The CDR3 loop spans 13 amino acids. Trimming removed 0 bases at V and 2 bases at J, with 4 bases between. Germline CDR1 is MNHEY and CDR2 is SVGAGI. The CDR3 here is CASSYSTNTEAFF. As DNA, the CDR3 is TGTGCCAGCAGTTACTCGACAAACACTGAAGCTTTCTTT.

This chain connects TRBV19 to TRBJ2-1; D might be TRBD2 (6 bases). V lost 5 bases, J lost 0 bases, and 14 bases lay in between. Germline loops: CDR1 LNHDA, CDR2 SQIVND (reference sequence). This CDR3 contains 16 residues. As DNA, the CDR3 is TGTGCCAGTAGTTTAATAGCGGCAAGCTCCTACAATGAGCAGTTCTTC. It yields the protein CASSLIAASSYNEQFF.

This chain uses TRBV7-3 with TRBJ2-1; D is unresolved. V lost 2 bases and J lost 3, with 14 bases in between. Germline CDR1 is SGHTA and CDR2 is FQGTGA. The CDR3 runs to 16 residues. The CDR3, as DNA: TGTGCCAGCAGCTTAGTAGTAGCATCAGACTACAATGAGCAGTTCTTC. This codes for CASSLVVASDYNEQFF.

The CDR3 nucleotides are TGTGCCTGGAGTGTAGGAGGGCGTTCTGGCTACACCTTC. This translates into CAWSVGGRSGYTF. The chain recombines TRBV30 with TRBJ1-2, with D uncertain. V was clipped by 0 bases and J by 7 bases, with 12 bases between them. In germline, CDR1 is GTSNPN, CDR2 SVGIG (reference sequence). The CDR3 contains 13 residues.

The chain uses TRBV9 and TRBJ1-2; 7 bases are a match to TRBD1. The CDR3 consists of 15 residues. The J segment lost 1 base and the V segment lost 4 bases, leaving 7 bases of the junction unmatched. Per germline, CDR1 SGDLS and CDR2 YYNGEE. The CDR3 reads CASSPTGTVNYGYTF. The CDR3 DNA reads TGTGCCAGCAGCCCGACCGGGACAGTTAACTATGGCTACACCTTC. The full variable domain, completed using reference TRBV9 and TRBJ1-2, is DSGVTQTPKHLITATGQRVTLRCSPRSGDLSVYWYQQSLDQGLQFLIQYYNGEERAKGNILERFSAQQFPDLHSELNLSSLELGDSALYFCASSPTGTVNYGYTFGSGTRLTVV.

The V gene is TRBV15, the J gene TRBJ1-2; TRBD1 aligns across 10 bases. Germline values: CDR1 LNHNV, CDR2 YYDKDF (reference sequence). The V gene end was trimmed by 5 bases and the J gene end by 7 bases; junction bases not matched to a gene: 25. The CDR3 runs 20 residues. As DNA, the CDR3 is TGTGCCACCAGCCGAACCTTAAGCATGGGACAGGGGCAAACTACGGGTGGCTACACCTTC. Translation gives CATSRTLSMGQGQTTGGYTF. The complete variable domain, with remaining parts taken from reference TRBV15 and TRBJ1-2, reads DAMVIQNPRYQVTQFGKPVTLSCSQTLNHNVMYWYQQKSSQAPKLLFHYYDKDFNNEADTPDNFQSRRPNTSFCFLDIRSPGLGDTAMYLCATSRTLSMGQGQTTGGYTFGSGTRLTVV.

The chain has TRBV27 and TRBJ2-7; D gene ambiguous. V was cut by 3 bases and J by 0 bases, with 12 bases left in between. Germline CDR1 is MNHEY and CDR2 is SMNVEV (reference sequence). CDR3 length: 15 residues. The CDR3 sequence: CASSFLASGSYEQYF. CDR3 nucleotides: TGTGCCAGCAGTTTTTTAGCTAGTGGCTCCTACGAGCAGTACTTC.